These 5 T cell receptor beta chains originate from one sample sequenced in a study of early T cells in non-severe SARS-CoV-2 infection. MiXCR, run by TCRdb on the 5' RACE reads, gives a single entry per CDR3 protein. The sample holds 55,000 or so distinct CDR3 sequences, around 12% seen once. The specimen sequenced was whole blood. These receptors were taken from an adult who was a healthcare worker with PCR-confirmed SARS-CoV-2 infection or an uninfected control (not recorded which).

As to this clonotype: A much larger clone lies one base from this, so it may be a read error. The chain has TRBV6-1 and TRBJ1-5; a possible D gene is TRBD1 (5 bases). Trimming cost V 8 bases and J 4 bases, with 12 bases left between them. This CDR3 spans 13 amino acids. Germline CDR1 MNHNS, CDR2 SASEGT. The CDR3 is CASGTFMNQPQHF. The DNA of the CDR3 is TGTGCCAGCGGGACCTTCATGAATCAGCCCCAGCATTTT.

This clonotype was observed at least ten times. The CDR3 nucleotides read TGTGCCATCGGACTAGCGGGGGTACAAGAGACCCAGTACTTC. It encodes CAIGLAGVQETQYF. V is TRBV10-3 and J is TRBJ2-5, with TRBD2 matching 13 bases. The germline V gene encodes CDR1 ENHRY and CDR2 SYGVKD. Germline trimming cut 8 bases from V and 2 bases from J; bases unmatched to any gene: 2. CDR3 length: 14 amino acids.

In this sample, this clonotype turned up many times. The chain couples TRBV12-3 or TRBV12-4 to TRBJ1-5; D ambiguous. This CDR3 has 13 amino acids. Between the trimmed V and J ends, which lost 5 bases and 3 bases, there was a span of 8 bases. CDR3 in DNA: TGTGCCAGCAGTACCCGCCTCAATCAGCCCCAGCATTTT. The encoded protein is CASSTRLNQPQHF.

At least ten counts were recorded for this clonotype. This chain uses TRBV7-2 with TRBJ1-2; 9 nucleotides align to TRBD1. Germline V gene sequence: CDR1 SGHTA, CDR2 FQGNSA. There are 14 residues in the CDR3. Trimming cost V 2 bases and J 4 bases; bases outside gene matches: 2. In DNA, the CDR3 is TGTGCCAGCAGCTTAACGACAGGGGGCTATGGCTACACCTTC. Translation gives CASSLTTGGYGYTF.

In its sample, this clonotype was seen a few times. J is TRBJ1-3 and V is TRBV4-2; unclear D gene. CDR3 length: 17 residues. V was shortened by 0 bases and J by 4 bases, with 16 bases between the two germline ends. CDR1 and CDR2 from the germline V gene are LGHNA and YNFKEQ. The CDR3 here is CASSQEAAKHRGNTIYF. The CDR3 DNA reads as TGTGCCAGCAGCCAAGAGGCAGCGAAGCATAGGGGAAACACCATATATTTT.